What follows are 21 T cell receptor beta chains derived from one specimen sequenced in a study of T cells in Graves' hyperthyroidism and ophthalmopathy. Amplification of TCR beta CDR3 regions was performed using RNA transcripts as template. The HTBI set primed first-round TCR CDR3 RT-PCR. TCRdb independently ran MiXCR on the multiplex PCR reads; one entry per CDR3 protein. In the table there are around 690,000 distinct CDR3 sequences, approximately 15% of which are singletons. The sample taken for sequencing was blood. All receptors come from a middle-aged man with Graves' hyperthyroidism.

This clonotype was observed a handful of times. CDR3 sequence (DNA): TGCAGTGCTAGGGCTGGATATGAGGGGGGTCTCTCCTACGAGCAGTACTTC. Protein product: CSARAGYEGGLSYEQYF. The chain couples TRBV20-1 to TRBJ2-7; D could derive from TRBD1 or TRBD2 (6 bases each). The CDR3 has 17 residues. Germline CDR1 and CDR2: DFQATT and SNEGSKA (reference sequence). Between the trimmed V and J ends, which lost 3 bases and 0 bases, there was a span of 21 bases.

The V call is TRBV7-9, the J call TRBJ1-1; maybe TRBD1 (5 bases). The CDR3 runs 16 residues. Germline assignment: CDR1 SEHNR and CDR2 FQNEAQ (reference sequence). V shed 5 bases and J shed 0 bases, with 16 bases lying between them. CDR3 amino acids: CASSPLQVVMNTEAFF. DNA of the CDR3: TGTGCCAGCAGCCCCCTACAGGTGGTAATGAACACTGAAGCTTTCTTT.

In its sample, this clonotype was seen many times. This chain connects TRBV7-9 to TRBJ2-7; a weak D match, TRBD2 (5 bases). The CDR3 is made up of 14 amino acids. Between the trimmed V and J ends, which lost 7 bases and 5 bases, there was a span of 18 bases. CDR1 and CDR2 (germline): SEHNR, FQNEAQ (reference sequence). The CDR3 reads CASTLGIGVHEQYF. In DNA, the CDR3 is TGTGCCAGCACCCTGGGGATCGGGGTCCACGAGCAGTACTTC.

This clonotype was recorded many times. The genes are TRBV10-1 and TRBJ2-7; TRBD2 matches at 12 bases. CDR3 length equals 14 residues. Trimming at V came to 9 bases and at J to 7 bases, leaving 10 bases not matched to a gene. The germline V gene has CDR1 WNHNN and CDR2 SYGVQD (reference sequence). DNA of the CDR3: TGCGCCAGGAGTAGAAGACTAGCGGGAGAGGAGCAGTACTTC. It encodes CARSRRLAGEEQYF.

This chain connects TRBV15 to TRBJ1-1; 9 bases fit TRBD1. The CDR3 is 16 amino acids. Germline loops: CDR1 LNHNV, CDR2 YYDKDF (reference sequence). The trim removed 5 bases at V and 9 bases at J, leaving 16 bases unmatched. This CDR3 is CATSLTDLGDRAKAFF. CDR3 DNA: TGTGCCACCAGCTTAACCGATCTAGGGGACAGGGCTAAAGCTTTCTTT.

This clonotype showed up many times. The V and J genes are TRBV24-1 and TRBJ2-1; 8 nucleotides match TRBD2. The CDR3 contains 16 residues. V trimming: 2 bases; J trimming: 3 bases; junction bases outside the gene matches: 5. Germline CDR1 reads KGHDR; CDR2 reads SFDVKD. Here the CDR3 reads CATSDSEAGDYNEQFF. As DNA, the CDR3 is TGTGCCACCAGTGATTCGGAAGCGGGAGACTACAATGAGCAGTTCTTC.

This clonotype has at least ten counts. The chain carries TRBV2 and TRBJ2-7; 7 bases agree with TRBD1. The CDR3 runs to 12 residues. Germline V gives CDR1 SNHLY, CDR2 FYNNEI. Germline trimming cut 5 bases from V and 6 bases from J; bases unmatched to any gene: 4. The CDR3 region is CASSSTGVEQYF. For the CDR3, the DNA is TGTGCCAGCAGTTCCACAGGGGTCGAGCAGTACTTC.

This clonotype has just a few counts. This chain connects TRBV5-1 to TRBJ2-1; D ambiguous. Trimming left V 4 bases short and J 2 bases short, with 13 bases between. Germline CDR1 SGHRS, CDR2 YFSETQ. CDR3 length: 15 residues. In DNA, the CDR3 is TGCGCCAGCAGCATAGACGGAATTACCTACAATGAGCAGTTCTTC. Amino acid sequence: CASSIDGITYNEQFF.

The chain has TRBV24-1 and TRBJ1-2, with D unresolved. The CDR3 loop spans 14 amino acids. V was trimmed by 1 base and J by 6 bases, leaving 11 bases between them. Germline V lookup: CDR1 KGHDR, CDR2 SFDVKD. DNA for the CDR3: TGTGCCACCAGTGATTTAACCAGGAGGGATGGCTACACCTTC. It encodes CATSDLTRRDGYTF.

The gene calls are TRBV19 and TRBJ1-5; TRBD1 agrees at 8 bases. The CDR3 contains 16 residues. CDR1 and CDR2 from the germline V gene are LNHDA and SQIVND (reference sequence). V was clipped by 1 base and J by 5 bases; unmatched bases: 7. The CDR3 sequence: CASSIVRGQDYQPQHF. CDR3 in DNA: TGTGCCAGTAGTATAGTGAGGGGACAGGACTATCAGCCCCAGCATTTT. The full variable domain, with the rest looked up from reference TRBV19 and TRBJ1-5, is DGGITQSPKYLFRKEGQNVTLSCEQNLNHDAMYWYRQDPGQGLRLIYYSQIVNDFQKGDIAEGYSVSREKKESFPLTVTSAQKNPTAFYLCASSIVRGQDYQPQHFGDGTRLSIL.

This clonotype occurred a few times. The genes are TRBV24-1 and TRBJ1-2; possible D gene TRBD1, 5 bases. This CDR3 has 16 residues. Per germline, CDR1 KGHDR and CDR2 SFDVKD. V dropped 4 bases and J dropped 6 bases, with 20 bases sitting between them. CDR3 residues: CATSEGWWGEGHGYTF. The CDR3 bases are TGTGCCACCAGTGAGGGCTGGTGGGGGGAAGGCCATGGCTACACCTTC.

The sample holds many counts of this clonotype. The chain couples TRBV12-3 or TRBV12-4 to TRBJ1-2; 7 bases line up with TRBD1. CDR3 size: 15 residues. V shed 6 bases and J 4 bases; nucleotides not matched to a gene: 11. The CDR3 bases are TGTGCCAGCAGATTGGGACAGACAAATAGCTATGGCTACACCTTC. This sequence encodes CASRLGQTNSYGYTF.

V usage is TRBV3-1 and J usage is TRBJ2-1; D is uncertain. There are 14 residues in the CDR3. In germline, CDR1 is LGHDT, CDR2 YNNKEL (reference sequence). V lost 0 bases to trimming and J lost 7 bases, with 10 bases between them. In DNA, the CDR3 is TGTGCCAGCAGCCAAGATCGTGGGGTTAATGAGCAGTTCTTC. As protein: CASSQDRGVNEQFF.

The chain couples TRBV6-1 to TRBJ2-7; perhaps TRBD2 as D (5 bases). The germline V gene encodes CDR1 MNHNS and CDR2 SASEGT. Trimming pared 1 base from V and 7 bases from J, leaving 20 bases between. The CDR3 covers 16 residues. This CDR3 reads CASSEDRAGRTVEQYF. CDR3 bases: TGTGCCAGCAGTGAAGACCGGGCCGGCAGGACTGTAGAGCAGTACTTC.

This clonotype was seen at least ten times. The V call is TRBV7-2, the J call TRBJ2-2; tentative D call: TRBD1 (6 bases). Trimming cost V 4 bases and J 1 base, with 7 bases left between them. This CDR3 has 14 amino acids. Germline CDR1 SGHTA, CDR2 FQGNSA. The CDR3 reads CASSWDMNTGELFF. The CDR3, as DNA: TGTGCCAGCAGCTGGGACATGAACACCGGGGAGCTGTTTTTT.

The gene calls are TRBV6-1 and TRBJ1-4, with D possibly TRBD1 on 6 matching bases. CDR1 MNHNS and CDR2 SASEGT come from the germline V gene. The CDR3 has 24 residues. V dropped 6 bases and J dropped 1 base, with 39 bases sitting between them. CDR3 in amino acids: CASRSRKLAVIPGVEFGTNEKLFF. In DNA form, the CDR3 reads TGTGCCAGCAGGTCCCGCAAATTAGCAGTTATACCAGGGGTCGAATTTGGAACTAATGAAAAACTGTTTTTT.

The table lists this clonotype with many counts. The rearrangement uses TRBV6-5 and TRBJ1-1; D is ambiguous. The germline V gene encodes CDR1 MNHEY and CDR2 SVGAGI. Trimming left V 0 bases short and J 1 base short, with 9 bases between. This CDR3 has 15 residues. The CDR3 coding sequence is TGTGCCAGCAGTTACTCAAATACCGGGAACACTGAAGCTTTCTTT. Amino acids: CASSYSNTGNTEAFF.

This clonotype turned up a few times. A much larger clone lies a single base off, so this may be a read error. V usage is TRBV7-2 and J usage is TRBJ2-1, with D tentatively TRBD2 (6 bases). The CDR3 is made up of 15 amino acids. Germline CDR1 is SGHTA and CDR2 is FQGNSA. The DNA of the CDR3 is TGTGCCAGCAGGGACTACGGGACTTCTTTCAATGAGCAGTCCTTC. The encoded protein is CASRDYGTSFNEQSF.

This clonotype was seen many times. V usage is TRBV7-9 and J usage is TRBJ2-7; D perhaps matches TRBD1 (7 bases). V was trimmed by 2 bases and J by 4 bases, leaving 15 bases between them. From germline, CDR1 is SEHNR and CDR2 FQNEAQ (reference sequence). The CDR3 is 15 residues long. The CDR3 loop reads CASSLWRAGGYEQYF. The DNA for the CDR3 is TGTGCCAGCAGCTTATGGCGCGCAGGGGGGTACGAGCAGTACTTC.

In its sample, this clonotype was seen many times. The chain joins TRBV9 to TRBJ1-2, with no clear D. Germline V lookup: CDR1 SGDLS, CDR2 YYNGEE. Trimming took 5 bases from V and 2 from J, leaving 7 bases between them. The CDR3 is 12 residues long. CDR3 residues: CASSVGNYGYTF. DNA of the CDR3: TGTGCCAGCAGTGTCGGGAACTATGGCTACACCTTC.

The sample holds many counts of this clonotype. J is TRBJ2-5 and V is TRBV12-3 or TRBV12-4, with TRBD2 identical over 7 bases. J lost 7 bases, V lost 1 base, and 15 bases had no gene match. This CDR3 is built from 17 residues. This CDR3 reads CASSLEIWASGLGTQYF. The CDR3 DNA reads TGTGCCAGCAGTTTAGAGATATGGGCTAGCGGTCTCGGGACCCAGTACTTC.